This T cell receptor beta chain is drawn from a study of shared clonotypes between healthy human individuals. Study overall: The cohort comprised a couple of women and a few men. Their ages spanned 18 to 49 years.

V lost 3 bases and J 0 bases, leaving 5 bases between the germline ends. CDR3 length: 14 amino acids. Germline assignment: CDR1 SEHNR and CDR2 FQNEAQ (reference sequence). This clone was seen a single time. Its antigen is still unknown. In the sorted-subset replicate PCRs, 200 ng DNA, 25,000 to 30,000 T cell genomes, was used. Profiling relied on immunoSEQ multiplex PCR, and the TCRdb table lists in-frame clones only, not all of them. The sample holds some 580,000 clones, 95% to 98% seen once. Naive CD8 cells, CD45RO-negative and positively selected for CCR7, excluded terminally differentiated effector memory CD45RA+ cells. Nashville, Tennessee was home to all donors, who were Caucasian adults. Study-wide results and caveats: Rarefaction indicated that sorted-subset sequencing remained incomplete although depth was large.

This clonotype originated in a young man in good health. The rearrangement joins TRBV7-9 to TRBJ2-2; unclear D gene. Material: naive CD8+ T cells sorted from blood. The CDR3 DNA reads as TGTGCCAGCAGCTTTTTTGCGAACACCGGGGAGCTGTTTTTT. It translates to CASSFFANTGELFF.